Listed below are T cell receptor beta chains from one sample, sequenced in a study of T cells in localized non-small cell lung cancer. Some clones are missing from TCRdb's copy, which holds only in-frame ones; the method was immunoSEQ multiplex PCR. The table shows tens of thousands of clones, with 88% occurring only once. The sample consisted of peripheral blood, taken before any cancer treatment. These receptors came from a woman aged 35 to 75 with stage I squamous cell lung carcinoma. The CDR3 runs from the conserved cysteine through the conserved F or W. Each record gives: V gene, J gene, D gene, clone size, CDR3 DNA, CDR3 protein. D genes are given only for firm matches. Clone size is shown for a subset of rows, as once, few, many or a class of expanded clone.

V gene: TRBV5-1
J gene: TRBJ1-6
D gene: .
clone size: .
CDR3 DNA: TGCGCCAGCTGGGACGGATTGGGTAATTCACCCCTCCACTTT
CDR3 protein: CASWDGLGNSPLHF

V gene: TRBV6-6
J gene: TRBJ2-7
D gene: .
clone size: .
CDR3 DNA: TGTGCCAGCAGTTCTGATCTTACAGGGATCCCTAAGGAGCAGTACTTC
CDR3 protein: CASSSDLTGIPKEQYF

V gene: TRBV15
J gene: TRBJ2-3
D gene: .
clone size: .
CDR3 DNA: TGTGCCACCAGCAGAGCCGGGGGTCGCACAGATACGCAGTATTTT
CDR3 protein: CATSRAGGRTDTQYF

V gene: TRBV7-9
J gene: TRBJ2-5
D gene: .
clone size: .
CDR3 DNA: TGTGCCAGCACCTCGAGGGGGGAGCAGACCCAGTACTTC
CDR3 protein: CASTSRGEQTQYF

V gene: TRBV5-1
J gene: TRBJ1-2
D gene: .
clone size: few
CDR3 DNA: TGCGCCAGCAGCTTGAAGGACGGTGACTATGGCTACACCTTC
CDR3 protein: CASSLKDGDYGYTF

V gene: TRBV5-5
J gene: TRBJ2-7
D gene: TRBD1
clone size: .
CDR3 DNA: TGTGCCAGCAGCTTGGGACAGGGGGCCTACGAGCAGTACTTC
CDR3 protein: CASSLGQGAYEQYF

V gene: TRBV5-1
J gene: TRBJ2-2
D gene: .
clone size: .
CDR3 DNA: TGCGCCAGCAGGAACCGGGACCCACTAGCCGGGGAGCTGTTTTTT
CDR3 protein: CASRNRDPLAGELFF

V gene: TRBV7-3
J gene: TRBJ2-5
D gene: TRBD2
clone size: .
CDR3 DNA: TGTGCCAGCAGCACCCGGAGCGGGGTGGAGACCCAGTACTTC
CDR3 protein: CASSTRSGVETQYF

V gene: TRBV10-2
J gene: TRBJ1-2
D gene: .
clone size: once
CDR3 DNA: TGCGCCAGCGGGAGGGACCTCAACTATGGCTACACCTTC
CDR3 protein: CASGRDLNYGYTF

V gene: TRBV4-1
J gene: TRBJ2-1
D gene: TRBD2
clone size: .
CDR3 DNA: TGCGCCAGCAGCCAAGGCCGACTAGCGGGGAAAAATGAGCAGTTCTTC
CDR3 protein: CASSQGRLAGKNEQFF

V gene: TRBV5-4
J gene: TRBJ2-1
D gene: TRBD2
clone size: .
CDR3 DNA: TGTGCCAGCAGCTGGGGGGGTAATGAGCAGTTCTTC
CDR3 protein: CASSWGGNEQFF

V gene: TRBV7-8
J gene: TRBJ2-4
D gene: .
clone size: once
CDR3 DNA: TGTGCCAGCAGCTTAGTAGGAGGGAGAGGATTTAGGACCAAAAACATTCAGTACTTC
CDR3 protein: CASSLVGGRGFRTKNIQYF

V gene: TRBV9
J gene: TRBJ2-4
D gene: .
clone size: .
CDR3 DNA: TGTGCCAGCAGCATTACCTGGGACGGCAAAAACATTCAGTACTTC
CDR3 protein: CASSITWDGKNIQYF

V gene: TRBV9
J gene: TRBJ2-7
D gene: .
clone size: .
CDR3 DNA: TGTGCCAGCGGGGGCTCCTACGAGCAGTACTTC
CDR3 protein: CASGGSYEQYF

V gene: TRBV9
J gene: TRBJ2-5
D gene: TRBD2
clone size: .
CDR3 DNA: TGTGCCAGCAGCGCGGGGGGGACTAAAGAGACCCAGTACTTC
CDR3 protein: CASSAGGTKETQYF

V gene: TRBV7-3
J gene: TRBJ2-3
D gene: .
clone size: .
CDR3 DNA: TGTGCCAGCAGCTTGCATTACTCTAGCACAGATACGCAGTATTTT
CDR3 protein: CASSLHYSSTDTQYF

V gene: TRBV7-3
J gene: TRBJ1-1
D gene: .
clone size: .
CDR3 DNA: TGTGCCAGCAGCTTAGGCACTGACACTGAAGCTTTCTTT
CDR3 protein: CASSLGTDTEAFF

V gene: TRBV9
J gene: TRBJ1-2
D gene: TRBD1
clone size: .
CDR3 DNA: TGTGCCAGCAGCCCAGGGACAGGGGCGGGCTACACCTTC
CDR3 protein: CASSPGTGAGYTF

V gene: TRBV2
J gene: TRBJ1-2
D gene: .
clone size: .
CDR3 DNA: TGTGCCAGCAAAGGCGAGGGCTACACCTTC
CDR3 protein: CASKGEGYTF

V gene: TRBV7-9
J gene: TRBJ1-1
D gene: .
clone size: .
CDR3 DNA: TGTGCCAGCAGCTCCCAGGGATTTGGGTCGAGTACTGAAGCTTTCTTT
CDR3 protein: CASSSQGFGSSTEAFF

V gene: TRBV2
J gene: TRBJ1-2
D gene: .
clone size: .
CDR3 DNA: TGTGCCAGCAGTGAAGCGCGGACAGCTAACTATGGCTACACCTTC
CDR3 protein: CASSEARTANYGYTF

V gene: TRBV5-8
J gene: TRBJ1-2
D gene: TRBD1
clone size: once
CDR3 DNA: TGTGCCAGCAGCAGGGACAGGGAAGGCTACACCTTC
CDR3 protein: CASSRDREGYTF

V gene: TRBV7-9
J gene: TRBJ1-2
D gene: .
clone size: .
CDR3 DNA: TGTGCCAGCAGCTTGAATTTCGGCGAATTTGGCTACACCTTC
CDR3 protein: CASSLNFGEFGYTF